This T cell receptor (beta chain) originates from a study of T cells expressing NK-cell markers. Study in general: Most of the eight sequenced donors were HCMV-seropositive; one was seronegative. Overall study findings and caveats: Also leading the CD3+CD56-NKG2C+ fraction in several donors were these clonotypes. HCMV specificity of expanded NKG2C+ T cell clones remained unclear.

Germline CDR1 reads KGHDR; CDR2 reads SFDVKD. The CDR3 contains 14 residues. About this clonotype: Its specificity is unknown.

TCR beta cDNA was generated via 5'RACE template switching incorporating UMIs. With the 5' RACE reads reprocessed, TCRdb shows one record per CDR3 protein and no DNA. The table counts some 500,000 distinct CDR3 sequences; approximately 1.4% lies in the top ten. Specimen: blood T cells: a sorted CD56 or NKG2C T cell subset, CD4+ or CD8+ T cells, or bulk PBMC T cells (not recorded which). This receptor was taken from a woman in her forties or fifties in good health. This chain links TRBV24-1 with TRBJ2-5; TCRdb gives TRBD1 as the D gene, but with no DNA this cannot be confirmed. The chain's CDR3 is CATSDPGGGETQYF.